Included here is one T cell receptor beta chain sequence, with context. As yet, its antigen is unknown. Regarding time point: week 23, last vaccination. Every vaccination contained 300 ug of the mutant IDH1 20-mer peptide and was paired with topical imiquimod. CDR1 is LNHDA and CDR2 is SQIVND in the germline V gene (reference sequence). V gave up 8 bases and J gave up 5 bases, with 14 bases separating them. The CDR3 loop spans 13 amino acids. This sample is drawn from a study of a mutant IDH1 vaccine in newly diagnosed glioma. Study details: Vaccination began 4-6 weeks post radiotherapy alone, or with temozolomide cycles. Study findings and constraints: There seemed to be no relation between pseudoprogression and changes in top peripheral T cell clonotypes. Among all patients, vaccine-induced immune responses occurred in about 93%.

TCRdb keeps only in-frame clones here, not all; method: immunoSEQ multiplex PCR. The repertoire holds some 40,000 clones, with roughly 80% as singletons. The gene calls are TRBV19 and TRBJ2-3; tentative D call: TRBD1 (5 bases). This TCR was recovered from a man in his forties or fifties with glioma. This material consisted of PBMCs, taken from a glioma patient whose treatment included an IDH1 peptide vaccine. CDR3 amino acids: CASEFRAGDTQYF. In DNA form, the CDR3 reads TGTGCCAGTGAATTCAGGGCCGGAGATACGCAGTATTTT.